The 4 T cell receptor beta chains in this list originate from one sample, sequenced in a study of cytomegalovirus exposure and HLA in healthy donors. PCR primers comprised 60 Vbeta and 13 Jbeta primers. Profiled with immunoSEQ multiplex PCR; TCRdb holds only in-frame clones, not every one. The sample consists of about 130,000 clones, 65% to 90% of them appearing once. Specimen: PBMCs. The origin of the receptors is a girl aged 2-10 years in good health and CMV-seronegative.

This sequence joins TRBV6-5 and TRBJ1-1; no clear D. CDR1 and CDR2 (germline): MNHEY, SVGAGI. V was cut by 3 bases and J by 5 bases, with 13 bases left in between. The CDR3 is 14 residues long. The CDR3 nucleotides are TGTGCCAGCAGTTATTCCGAGGGTGTGACTGAAGCTTTCTTT. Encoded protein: CASSYSEGVTEAFF.

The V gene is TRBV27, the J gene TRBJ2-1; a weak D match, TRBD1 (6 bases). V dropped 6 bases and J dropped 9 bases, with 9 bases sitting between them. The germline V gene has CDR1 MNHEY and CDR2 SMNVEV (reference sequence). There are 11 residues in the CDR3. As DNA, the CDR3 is TGTGCCAGCAGCTCAGGGGTTGAGCAGTTCTTC. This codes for CASSSGVEQFF.

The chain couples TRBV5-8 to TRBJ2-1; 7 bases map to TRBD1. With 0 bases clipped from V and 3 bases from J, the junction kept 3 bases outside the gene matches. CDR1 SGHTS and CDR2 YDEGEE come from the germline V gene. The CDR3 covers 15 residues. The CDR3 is CASSLDRGSYNEQFF. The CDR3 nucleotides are TGTGCCAGCAGCTTGGACAGGGGAAGCTACAATGAGCAGTTCTTC.

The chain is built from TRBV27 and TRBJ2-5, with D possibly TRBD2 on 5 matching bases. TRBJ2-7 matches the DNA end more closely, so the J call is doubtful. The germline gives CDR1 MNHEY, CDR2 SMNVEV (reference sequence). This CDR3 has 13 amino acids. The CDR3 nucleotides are TGTGCCACCCGGGAAGGATTCTTTAACGAGCAGTACTTC. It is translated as CATREGFFNEQYF.